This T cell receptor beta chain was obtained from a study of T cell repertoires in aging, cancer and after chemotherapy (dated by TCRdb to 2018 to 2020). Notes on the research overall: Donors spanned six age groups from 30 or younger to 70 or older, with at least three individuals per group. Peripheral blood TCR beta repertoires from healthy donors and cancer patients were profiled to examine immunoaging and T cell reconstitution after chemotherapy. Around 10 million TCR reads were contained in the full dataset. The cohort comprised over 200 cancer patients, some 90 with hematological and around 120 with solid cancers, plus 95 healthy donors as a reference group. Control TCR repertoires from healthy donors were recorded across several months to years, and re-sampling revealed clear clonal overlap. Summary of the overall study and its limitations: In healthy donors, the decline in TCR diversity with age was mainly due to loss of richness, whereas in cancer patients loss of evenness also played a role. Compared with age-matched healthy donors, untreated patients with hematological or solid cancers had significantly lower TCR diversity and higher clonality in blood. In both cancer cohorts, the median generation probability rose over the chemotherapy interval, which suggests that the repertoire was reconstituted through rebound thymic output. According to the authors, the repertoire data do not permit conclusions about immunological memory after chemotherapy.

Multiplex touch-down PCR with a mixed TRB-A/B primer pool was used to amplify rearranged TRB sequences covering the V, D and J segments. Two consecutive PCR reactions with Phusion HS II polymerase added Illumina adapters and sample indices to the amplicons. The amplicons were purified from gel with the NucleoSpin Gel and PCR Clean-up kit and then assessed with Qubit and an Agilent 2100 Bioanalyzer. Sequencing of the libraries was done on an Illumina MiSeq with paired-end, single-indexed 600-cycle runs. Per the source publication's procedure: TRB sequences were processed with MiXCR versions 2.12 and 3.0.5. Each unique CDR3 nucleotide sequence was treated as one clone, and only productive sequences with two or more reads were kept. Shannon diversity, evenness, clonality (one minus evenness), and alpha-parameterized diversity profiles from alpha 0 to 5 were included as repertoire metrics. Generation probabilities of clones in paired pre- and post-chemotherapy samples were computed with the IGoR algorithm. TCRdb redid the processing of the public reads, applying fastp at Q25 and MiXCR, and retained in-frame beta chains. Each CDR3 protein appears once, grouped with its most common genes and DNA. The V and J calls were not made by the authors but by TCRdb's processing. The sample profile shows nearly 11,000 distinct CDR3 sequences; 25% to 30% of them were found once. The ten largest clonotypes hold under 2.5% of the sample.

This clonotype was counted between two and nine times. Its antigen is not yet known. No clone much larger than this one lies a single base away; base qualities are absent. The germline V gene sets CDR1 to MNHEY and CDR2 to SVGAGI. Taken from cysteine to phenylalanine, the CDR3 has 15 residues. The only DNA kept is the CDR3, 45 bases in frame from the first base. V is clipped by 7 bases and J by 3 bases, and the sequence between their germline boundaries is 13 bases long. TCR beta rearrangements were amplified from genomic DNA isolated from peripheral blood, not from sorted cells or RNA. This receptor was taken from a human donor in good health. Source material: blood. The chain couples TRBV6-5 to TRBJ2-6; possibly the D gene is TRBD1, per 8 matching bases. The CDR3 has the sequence CASNRGGFGANVLTF. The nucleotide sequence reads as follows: TGTGCCAGCAACAGGGGGGGCTTTGGGGCCAACGTCCTGACTTTC.